Below, 16 T cell receptor beta chains from the same sample are listed, as sequenced in a study of response to subunit inactivated influenza vaccine. TCRdb used MiXCR to reprocess the RT-PCR reads, holding one entry per CDR3 protein. This table holds about 650,000 distinct CDR3 sequences, around 14% found once. The sequencing used PBMCs from blood, collected approximately 13 days after vaccination. The origin of the receptors is a man in his fifties who received an inactivated influenza vaccine.

V and J are TRBV19 and TRBJ2-1; the D gene could be TRBD1 or TRBD2 (5 bases each). V shed 2 bases and J shed 7 bases, with 12 bases lying between them. CDR3 length equals 14 residues. Looked up from germline, CDR1 is LNHDA and CDR2 is SQIVND (reference sequence). CDR3 DNA sequence: TGTGCCAGTAGTATAAACGGGGCGTGGAATGAGCAGTTCTTC. Encoded protein: CASSINGAWNEQFF. Based on the CDR3 plus reference TRBV19 and TRBJ2-1, the full variable domain is DGGITQSPKYLFRKEGQNVTLSCEQNLNHDAMYWYRQDPGQGLRLIYYSQIVNDFQKGDIAEGYSVSREKKESFPLTVTSAQKNPTAFYLCASSINGAWNEQFFGPGTRLTVL.

This clonotype has more than one count but fewer than ten. The V call is TRBV19, the J call TRBJ2-2; tentatively, D is TRBD1 (6 bases). The V end lost 7 bases, the J end lost 0 bases, and 12 bases lay between the germline ends. Germline V gene data show CDR1 as LNHDA and CDR2 as SQIVND (reference sequence). There are 15 residues in the CDR3. This chain's CDR3 is CASIRAGANTGELFF. The CDR3 DNA follows: TGTGCCAGTATCAGGGCAGGGGCGAACACCGGGGAGCTGTTTTTT.

Notes on this clonotype: A junction boundary mismatches the germline segment, possibly from a read error. The chain recombines TRBV18 with TRBJ2-3; no definite D call. Germline assignment: CDR1 KGHSH and CDR2 LQKENI. The CDR3 contains 16 residues. The CDR3: CASLPPTARSTDTQYF. The CDR3, as DNA: TGTGCCAGCTTACCACCGACCGCGCGGAGCACAGATACGCAGTATTTT.

Here the CDR3 DNA reads TGCAGTGCTGCCTCCGGGACTAGCGGGAGGGCCCCCGAGCAGTACTTC. Protein: CSAASGTSGRAPEQYF. The genes are TRBV20-1 and TRBJ2-7; 16 bases agree with TRBD2. The junction had 10 bases not matched to a gene; V was cut back by 5 bases and J by 6 bases. This CDR3 is 16 amino acids long. Germline lookup yields CDR1 DFQATT and CDR2 SNEGSKA (reference sequence).

Ten or more counts support this clonotype. This rearrangement joins TRBV7-8 to TRBJ2-1; 9 bases fit TRBD2. The CDR3 contains 20 residues. In germline, CDR1 is SGHVS, CDR2 FQNEAQ. The trim removed 7 bases at V and 0 bases at J, leaving 19 bases unmatched. The CDR3 protein is CASTLQARGLAGSSYNEQFF. CDR3 DNA: TGTGCCAGCACCCTACAGGCGCGGGGGCTAGCGGGGAGCTCCTACAATGAGCAGTTCTTC. The entire variable domain, with the rest obtained from reference TRBV7-8 and TRBJ2-1, is as follows: GAGVSQSPRYKVAKRGQDVALRCDPISGHVSLFWYQQALGQGPEFLTYFQNEAQLDKSGLPSDRFFAERPEGSVSTLKIQRTQQEDSAVYLCASTLQARGLAGSSYNEQFFGPGTRLTVL.

This clonotype has only one observation. The chain uses TRBV7-9 and TRBJ2-3; 8 bases align to TRBD2. CDR3 size: 16 residues. V lost 4 bases to trimming and J lost 3 bases; unmatched junction nucleotides: 9. Germline values: CDR1 SEHNR, CDR2 FQNEAQ (reference sequence). Here the CDR3 reads CASSSIKRGWTDTQYF. Here the CDR3 DNA reads TGTGCCAGCAGCTCGATTAAGCGGGGGTGGACAGATACGCAGTATTTT. The variable domain in full, completed from reference TRBV7-9 and TRBJ2-3, reads DTGVSQNPRHKITKRGQNVTFRCDPISEHNRLYWYRQTLGQGPEFLTYFQNEAQLEKSRLLSDRFSAERPKGSFSTLEIQRTEQGDSAMYLCASSSIKRGWTDTQYFGPGTRLTVL.

This clonotype was recorded a few times. The chain is built from TRBV5-1 and TRBJ2-1; D could derive from TRBD1 or TRBD2 (6 bases each). The length of the CDR3 is 14 residues. Per germline, CDR1 SGHRS and CDR2 YFSETQ. The V end was cut by 6 bases, the J end by 0 bases, with 10 bases between. The CDR3 coding sequence is TGCGCCAGCAAGGGGGGTTACTCCTACAATGAGCAGTTCTTC. It encodes CASKGGYSYNEQFF.

The chain couples TRBV24-1 to TRBJ1-5; 8 positions agree with TRBD1. The V gene end was trimmed by 8 bases and the J gene end by 5 bases; junction bases not matched to a gene: 4. CDR1 KGHDR and CDR2 SFDVKD come from the germline V gene. This CDR3 is 13 amino acids long. The CDR3 sequence: CATNRGDHQPQHF. The CDR3 bases are TGTGCCACCAACAGGGGGGACCATCAGCCCCAGCATTTT.

The chain uses TRBV12-3 or TRBV12-4 and TRBJ2-6; tentative D call: TRBD2 (7 bases). V was clipped by 10 bases and J by 5 bases, with 21 bases between them. CDR3 length equals 16 residues. CDR3 nucleotide sequence: TGTGCCATCTCGGGTGGGGGGGGCGTGTGGGCCAACGTCCTGACTTTC. Amino acid sequence: CAISGGGGVWANVLTF.

The chain carries TRBV9 and TRBJ1-2; 7 positions match TRBD1. CDR1 and CDR2 (germline): SGDLS, YYNGEE. The CDR3 totals 14 residues. V trimming: 4 bases; J trimming: 2 bases; junction bases outside the gene matches: 5. The CDR3 nucleotides are TGTGCCAGCAGCCAACCGACAGGGAACTATGGCTACACCTTC. Amino acid sequence: CASSQPTGNYGYTF.

This chain uses TRBV18 with TRBJ2-6, with 8 nucleotides matching TRBD2. The V gene end was trimmed by 0 bases and the J gene end by 0 bases; junction bases not matched to a gene: 16. The CDR3 extends over 22 amino acids. Germline V lookup: CDR1 KGHSH, CDR2 LQKENI. The CDR3 DNA reads as TGTGCCAGCTCACCACCGAAATACTGGTTAGGGCTAGCGGGCTCTGGGGCCAACGTCCTGACTTTC. This gives the protein CASSPPKYWLGLAGSGANVLTF.

The CDR3 region has the DNA TGCAGTGGTGGGAGGGGAGGAGAGCAGTACTTC. It is translated as CSGGRGGEQYF. The chain carries TRBV20-1 and TRBJ2-7; TRBD2 agrees at 7 bases. Looked up from germline, CDR1 is DFQATT and CDR2 is SNEGSKA (reference sequence). CDR3 length: 11 amino acids. J gave up 7 bases and V 7 bases, and 7 bases lay outside the gene matches.

The rearrangement links TRBV29-1 to TRBJ2-7; D unclear. Germline V CDR1 and CDR2: SQVTM, ANQGSEA. The CDR3 is 11 amino acids. Trimming removed 1 base from V and 4 bases from J, with 5 bases in between. The CDR3 spells CSVEVTYEQYF. CDR3 DNA: TGCAGCGTTGAAGTTACTTACGAGCAGTACTTC.

The chain carries TRBV27 and TRBJ2-7, with no clear D. The ends were cut back, 2 bases at V and 7 bases at J, with 12 bases in the middle. The CDR3 has 13 amino acids. Germline CDR1 MNHEY, CDR2 SMNVEV (reference sequence). This CDR3 reads CASSLKAGREQYF. In DNA form, the CDR3 reads TGTGCCAGCAGTTTAAAGGCAGGCAGGGAGCAGTACTTC.

This clonotype has only a few counts. The rearrangement uses TRBV20-1 and TRBJ2-7, with 7 bases lining up with TRBD2. This CDR3 region has 15 residues. In germline, CDR1 is DFQATT, CDR2 SNEGSKA (reference sequence). Unmatched junction bases numbered 15, after V lost 6 bases and J lost 4 bases. CDR3 nucleotide sequence: TGCAGTGCCCAGCAGCCCCTAGCGGAGCGTTACGAGCAGTACTTC. Its translation: CSAQQPLAERYEQYF.

The table lists this clonotype with a few counts. J is TRBJ2-7 and V is TRBV5-1; the match to TRBD2 covers 15 bases. This CDR3 contains 17 residues. V shed 3 bases and J 1 base; nucleotides not matched to a gene: 5. Germline V lookup: CDR1 SGHRS, CDR2 YFSETQ. The CDR3 region has the DNA TGCGCCAGCAGCTGGACTAGCGGGAGGGAAAAATCCTACGAGCAGTACTTC. Encoded protein: CASSWTSGREKSYEQYF. Together with reference TRBV5-1 and TRBJ2-7, the CDR3 gives the full variable domain: KAGVTQTPRYLIKTRGQQVTLSCSPISGHRSVSWYQQTPGQGLQFLFEYFSETQRNKGNFPGRFSGRQFSNSRSEMNVSTLELGDSALYLCASSWTSGREKSYEQYFGPGTRLTVT.